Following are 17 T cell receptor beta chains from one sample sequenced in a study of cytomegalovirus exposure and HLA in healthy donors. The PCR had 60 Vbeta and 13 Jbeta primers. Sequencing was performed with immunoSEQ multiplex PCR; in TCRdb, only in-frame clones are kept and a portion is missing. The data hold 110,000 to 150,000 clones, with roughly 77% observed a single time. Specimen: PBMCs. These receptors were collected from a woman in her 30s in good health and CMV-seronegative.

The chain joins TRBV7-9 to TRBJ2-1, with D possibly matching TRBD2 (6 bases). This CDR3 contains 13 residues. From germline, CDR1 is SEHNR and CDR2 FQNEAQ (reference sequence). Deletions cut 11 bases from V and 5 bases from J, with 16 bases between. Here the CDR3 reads CAGVWRDNNEQFF. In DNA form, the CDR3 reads TGTGCCGGGGTCTGGCGGGATAACAATGAGCAGTTCTTC.

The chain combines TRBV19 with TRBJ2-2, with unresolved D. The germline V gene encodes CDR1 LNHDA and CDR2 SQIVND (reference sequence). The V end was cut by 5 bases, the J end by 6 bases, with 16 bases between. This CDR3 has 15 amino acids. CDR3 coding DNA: TGTGCCAGTAGTCCTAGGAAGGATCACGCCGGGGAGCTGTTTTTT. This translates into CASSPRKDHAGELFF.

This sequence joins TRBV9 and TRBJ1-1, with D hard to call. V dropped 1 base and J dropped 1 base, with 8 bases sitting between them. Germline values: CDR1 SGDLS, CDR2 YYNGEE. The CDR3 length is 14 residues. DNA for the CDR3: TGTGCCAGCAGCGTATCCCCGGGGAACACTGAAGCTTTCTTT. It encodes CASSVSPGNTEAFF.

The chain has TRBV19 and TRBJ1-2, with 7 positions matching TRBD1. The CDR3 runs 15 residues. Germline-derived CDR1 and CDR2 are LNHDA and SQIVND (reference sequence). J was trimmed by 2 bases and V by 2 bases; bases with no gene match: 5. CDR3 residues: CASSIPTGLNYGYTF. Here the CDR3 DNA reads TGTGCCAGTAGTATACCGACAGGGTTGAACTATGGCTACACCTTC.

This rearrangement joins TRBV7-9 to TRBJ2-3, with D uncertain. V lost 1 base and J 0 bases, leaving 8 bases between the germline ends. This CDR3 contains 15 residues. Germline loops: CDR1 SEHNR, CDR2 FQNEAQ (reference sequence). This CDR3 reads CASSLVLPSTDTQYF. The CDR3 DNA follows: TGTGCCAGCAGCTTAGTGCTACCAAGCACAGATACGCAGTATTTT. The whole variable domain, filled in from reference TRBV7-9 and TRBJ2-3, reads DTGVSQNPRHKITKRGQNVTFRCDPISEHNRLYWYRQTLGQGPEFLTYFQNEAQLEKSRLLSDRFSAERPKGSFSTLEIQRTEQGDSAMYLCASSLVLPSTDTQYFGPGTRLTVL.

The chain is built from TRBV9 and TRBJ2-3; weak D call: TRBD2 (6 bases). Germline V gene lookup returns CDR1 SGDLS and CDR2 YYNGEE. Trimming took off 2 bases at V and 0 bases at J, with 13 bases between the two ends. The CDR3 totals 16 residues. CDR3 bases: TGTGCCAGCAGCGTGGGGACTCTATCTAGCACAGATACGCAGTATTTT. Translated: CASSVGTLSSTDTQYF.

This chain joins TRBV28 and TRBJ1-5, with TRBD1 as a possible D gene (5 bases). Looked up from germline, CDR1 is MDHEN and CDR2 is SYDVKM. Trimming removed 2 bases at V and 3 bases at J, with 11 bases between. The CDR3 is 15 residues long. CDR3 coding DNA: TGTGCCAGCAGTTTAGGGCAGGGAAACAATCAGCCCCAGCATTTT. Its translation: CASSLGQGNNQPQHF.

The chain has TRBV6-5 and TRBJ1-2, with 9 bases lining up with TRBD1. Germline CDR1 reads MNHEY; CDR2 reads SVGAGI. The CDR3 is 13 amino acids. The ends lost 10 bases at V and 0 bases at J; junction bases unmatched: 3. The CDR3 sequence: CAIRDRANYGYTF. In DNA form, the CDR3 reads TGTGCCATCAGGGACAGGGCTAACTATGGCTACACCTTC.

The CDR3: CASSDSEGAGDTQYF. CDR3 in DNA: TGTGCCAGCAGTGACTCGGAAGGGGCAGGAGATACGCAGTATTTT. The gene calls are TRBV6-4 and TRBJ2-3; the D gene is possibly TRBD1 (5 bases). This CDR3 comprises 15 residues. With 0 bases removed from V and 5 bases from J, the gap between germline ends came to 12 bases. Per the germline V gene, CDR1 is MRHNA and CDR2 is SNTAGT.

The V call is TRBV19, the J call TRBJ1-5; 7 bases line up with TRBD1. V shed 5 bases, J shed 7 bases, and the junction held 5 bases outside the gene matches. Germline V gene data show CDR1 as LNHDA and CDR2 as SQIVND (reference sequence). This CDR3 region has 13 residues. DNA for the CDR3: TGTGCCAGTAGTGGGGACAGTTGGCAGCCCCAGCATTTT. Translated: CASSGDSWQPQHF.

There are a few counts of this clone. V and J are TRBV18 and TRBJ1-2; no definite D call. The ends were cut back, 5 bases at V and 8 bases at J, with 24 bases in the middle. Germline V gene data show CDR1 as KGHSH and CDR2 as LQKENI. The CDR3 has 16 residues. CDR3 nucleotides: TGTGCCAGCTCAAAAGTCTGGACTGCTGCCTTGGAGGGCTACACCTTC. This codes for CASSKVWTAALEGYTF.

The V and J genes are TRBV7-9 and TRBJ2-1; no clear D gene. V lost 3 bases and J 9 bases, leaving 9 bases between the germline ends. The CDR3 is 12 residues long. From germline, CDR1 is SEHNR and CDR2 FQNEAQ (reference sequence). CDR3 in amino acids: CASSFFQAEQFF. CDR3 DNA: TGTGCCAGCAGCTTTTTTCAAGCTGAGCAGTTCTTC.

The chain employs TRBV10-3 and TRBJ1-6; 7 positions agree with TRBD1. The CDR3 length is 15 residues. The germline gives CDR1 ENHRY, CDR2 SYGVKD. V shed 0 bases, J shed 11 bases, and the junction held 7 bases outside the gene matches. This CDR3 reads CAISESLGGTTPLHF. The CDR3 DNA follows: TGTGCCATCAGTGAGTCCTTAGGGGGCACAACACCCCTCCACTTT.

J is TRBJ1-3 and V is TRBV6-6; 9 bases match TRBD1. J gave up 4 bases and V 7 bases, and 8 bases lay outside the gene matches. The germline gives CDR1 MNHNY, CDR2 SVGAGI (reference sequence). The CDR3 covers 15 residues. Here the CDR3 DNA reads TGTGCCAGCAAGCCAACAGGGGGCCGGGGAAACACCATATATTTT. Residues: CASKPTGGRGNTIYF.

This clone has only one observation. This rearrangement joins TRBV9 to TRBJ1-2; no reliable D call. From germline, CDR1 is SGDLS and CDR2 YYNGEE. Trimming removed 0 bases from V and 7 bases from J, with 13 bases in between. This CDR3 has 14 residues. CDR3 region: CASSVDEGTGGYTF. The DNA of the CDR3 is TGTGCCAGCAGCGTAGATGAGGGCACGGGTGGCTACACCTTC.

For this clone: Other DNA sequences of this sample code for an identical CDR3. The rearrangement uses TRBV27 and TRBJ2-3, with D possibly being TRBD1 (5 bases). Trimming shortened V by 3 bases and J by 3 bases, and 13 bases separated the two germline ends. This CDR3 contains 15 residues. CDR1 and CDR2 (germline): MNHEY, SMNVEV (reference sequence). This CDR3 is CASSLRQGSTDTQYF. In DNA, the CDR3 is TGTGCCAGCAGTTTGAGGCAGGGATCTACAGATACGCAGTATTTT.

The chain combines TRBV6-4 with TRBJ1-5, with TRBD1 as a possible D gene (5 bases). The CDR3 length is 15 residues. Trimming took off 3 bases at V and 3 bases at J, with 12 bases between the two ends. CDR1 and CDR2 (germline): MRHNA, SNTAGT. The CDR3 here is CASSEGRMYNQPQHF. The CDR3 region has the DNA TGTGCCAGCAGTGAGGGGCGGATGTACAATCAGCCCCAGCATTTT.